The 7 T cell receptor beta chains given below trace back to one sample, sequenced in a study of blood T cell repertoires in COVID-19. The protocol was immunoSEQ multiplex PCR, while the TCRdb copy is restricted to in-frame clones and leaves out a portion. The sample carries tens of thousands of clones, roughly 84% recorded once. Sequencing was carried out using peripheral blood. Source of these receptors: a middle-aged man with active COVID-19.

The chain employs TRBV5-1 and TRBJ2-2, with a weak D call TRBD2 (5 bases). Germline V gene lookup returns CDR1 SGHRS and CDR2 YFSETQ. The V gene lost 4 bases and the J gene lost 1 base, with 14 bases spanning the gap. The CDR3 has 16 amino acids. This chain's CDR3 is CASSPSGRGNTGELFF. CDR3 nucleotides: TGCGCCAGCAGCCCCTCTGGGAGAGGGAACACCGGGGAGCTGTTTTTT.

The chain has TRBV7-9 and TRBJ1-5, with D hard to call. CDR1 and CDR2 from the germline V gene are SEHNR and FQNEAQ (reference sequence). V lost 6 bases to trimming and J lost 1 base, with 16 bases between them. The CDR3 runs to 16 residues. CDR3 in DNA: TGTGCCAGCAGTAAAGACGGGTTGAGGAGCAATCAGCCCCAGCATTTT. It yields the protein CASSKDGLRSNQPQHF.

This clone is medium-sized (0.01 to 0.1%). The same CDR3 can be traced to other DNA sequences in this sample. This sequence joins TRBV6-5 and TRBJ1-2; 11 bases match TRBD1. The V gene's germline CDR1 is MNHEY and CDR2 SVGAGI. This CDR3 spans 16 amino acids. Germline trimming cut 0 bases from V and 5 bases from J; bases unmatched to any gene: 5. The CDR3 nucleotides are TGTGCCAGCAGTTACTCCCGGACAGGGGGCGGGTATGGCTACACCTTC. Amino acids: CASSYSRTGGGYGYTF.

The chain uses TRBV5-1 and TRBJ2-1; D is ambiguous. Germline assignment: CDR1 SGHRS and CDR2 YFSETQ. The CDR3 has 15 amino acids. V was pared by 0 bases and J by 9 bases, with 16 bases between. The CDR3 nucleotides read TGCGCCAGCAGCTTGGACGCAGGAACCGCAAGTGAGCAGTTCTTC. It specifies CASSLDAGTASEQFF.

The V gene is TRBV6-5, the J gene TRBJ2-7, with TRBD2 matching over 11 bases. After removal of 2 bases from V and 5 bases from J, the junction contained 8 bases not matched to a gene. Looked up from germline, CDR1 is MNHEY and CDR2 is SVGAGI. The length of the CDR3 is 16 residues. DNA for the CDR3: TGTGCCAGCAGTTACGACTCTAGCGGGAGGACACACGAGCAGTACTTC. Its protein product is CASSYDSSGRTHEQYF.

J is TRBJ1-5 and V is TRBV19, with D uncertain. The CDR3 loop spans 14 amino acids. Between the trimmed V and J ends, which lost 5 bases and 7 bases, there was a span of 15 bases. Germline-derived CDR1 and CDR2 are LNHDA and SQIVND (reference sequence). CDR3 region: CASSFTLAGQPQHF. The CDR3 DNA is TGTGCCAGTAGTTTTACCTTAGCGGGACAGCCCCAGCATTTT. Using reference TRBV19 and TRBJ1-5 for the parts outside the CDR3, the full variable domain is DGGITQSPKYLFRKEGQNVTLSCEQNLNHDAMYWYRQDPGQGLRLIYYSQIVNDFQKGDIAEGYSVSREKKESFPLTVTSAQKNPTAFYLCASSFTLAGQPQHFGDGTRLSIL.

DNA for the CDR3: TGTGCCAGCAGCATGAACACCGGGGAGCTGTTTTTT. Protein sequence: CASSMNTGELFF. This rearrangement joins TRBV27 to TRBJ2-2; D unclear. V lost 6 bases and J lost 1, with 3 bases in between. CDR3 size: 12 residues. Germline loops: CDR1 MNHEY, CDR2 SMNVEV (reference sequence).